The clone carrying this T cell receptor (beta chain) was seen at least ten times. The data stem from a study of T cells in Graves' hyperthyroidism and ophthalmopathy. Researchers amplified the TCR beta CDR3 regions from RNA transcripts. The HTBI primer set was used in a first-round RT-PCR of the TCR CDR3. From the multiplex PCR reads, TCRdb called clonotypes with MiXCR, one entry per CDR3 protein. The table includes 550,000 to 700,000 distinct CDR3 sequences, around 15% detected once. The PBMCs were taken from more than 8 ml of fresh peripheral blood. This TCR came from a woman aged 40 to 55 with Graves' ophthalmopathy. Sequencing was carried out using blood.

Here the CDR3 DNA reads TGTGCCAGCTTTCCCCTGGGAGGGGTGAGTGGCTACACCTTC. It encodes CASFPLGGVSGYTF. The chain is built from TRBV6-1 and TRBJ1-2; D is perhaps TRBD1 (5 bases). CDR3 length: 14 residues. The ends were cut back, 8 bases at V and 7 bases at J, with 20 bases in the middle. Germline V gene data show CDR1 as MNHNS and CDR2 as SASEGT.